This T cell receptor beta chain was sequenced during a study of cytomegalovirus exposure and HLA in healthy donors. Study outcomes and limitations: A missense DCLRE1C variant was associated with V- and J-gene trimming of TCR beta chains in a later analysis, and an independent cohort replicated the association. In vitro experiments confirmed that a few CMV-associated chains were specific for CMV antigens. Several top significant clusters appeared, in a later analysis, to be linked to common viral pathogens.

A multiplex PCR was run with 60 Vbeta primers and 13 Jbeta primers. The table came from immunoSEQ multiplex PCR; TCRdb's copy has only in-frame clones and leaves some out. The table includes approximately 190,000 clones, roughly 70% detected once. On this clone itself: Its antigen is still unknown.

Germline CDR1 SEHNR, CDR2 FQNEAQ (reference sequence). This CDR3 is 16 amino acids long. Trimming cost V 4 bases and J 3 bases, with 13 bases left between them. All donors participated as healthy donors of bone marrow. The clonotype comes from a woman aged 25 to 39 in good health and CMV-seronegative. Material for sequencing was PBMCs. The rearrangement joins TRBV7-9 to TRBJ2-6, with TRBD1 as a possible D gene (6 bases). The CDR3 DNA follows: TGTGCCAGCAGCTGGACCGGGACACATGGGGCCAACGTCCTGACTTTC. Translated, it gives CASSWTGTHGANVLTF.